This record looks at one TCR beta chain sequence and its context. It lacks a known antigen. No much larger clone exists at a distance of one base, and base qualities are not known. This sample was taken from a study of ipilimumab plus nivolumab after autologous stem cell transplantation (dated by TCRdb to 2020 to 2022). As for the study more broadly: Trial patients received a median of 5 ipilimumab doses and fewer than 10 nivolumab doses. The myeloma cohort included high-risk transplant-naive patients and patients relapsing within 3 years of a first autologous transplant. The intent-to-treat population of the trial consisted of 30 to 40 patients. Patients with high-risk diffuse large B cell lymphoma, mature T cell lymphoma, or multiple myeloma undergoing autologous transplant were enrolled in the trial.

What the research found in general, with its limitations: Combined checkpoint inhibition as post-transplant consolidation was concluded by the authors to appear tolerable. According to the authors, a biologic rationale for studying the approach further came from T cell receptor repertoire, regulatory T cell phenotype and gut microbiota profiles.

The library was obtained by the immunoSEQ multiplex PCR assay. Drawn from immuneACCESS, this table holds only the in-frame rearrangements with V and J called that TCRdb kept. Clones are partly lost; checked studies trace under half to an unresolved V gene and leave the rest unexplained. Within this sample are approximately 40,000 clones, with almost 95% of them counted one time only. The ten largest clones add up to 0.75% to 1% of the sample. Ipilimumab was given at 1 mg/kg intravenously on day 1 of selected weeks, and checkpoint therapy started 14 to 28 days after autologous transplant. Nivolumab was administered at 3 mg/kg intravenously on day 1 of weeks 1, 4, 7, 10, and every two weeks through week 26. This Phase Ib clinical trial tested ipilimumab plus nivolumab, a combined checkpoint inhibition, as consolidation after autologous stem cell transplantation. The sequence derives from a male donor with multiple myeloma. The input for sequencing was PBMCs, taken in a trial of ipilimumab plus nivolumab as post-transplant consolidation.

The CDR3 is CATRRGSVGEKLFF. The DNA is TGTGCCACCAGGAGGGGTTCTGTGGGTGAAAAACTGTTTTTT. Here the chain combines TRBV6-5 and TRBJ1-4; a weak D assignment points to TRBD1 (5 bases agree). Taken from the germline V gene, the CDR1 and CDR2 loops are MNHEY and SVGAGI. V is reduced by 10 bases and J by 7 bases, leaving a spacing of 19 bases between them. The CDR3 contains 14 residues, cysteine and phenylalanine counted. The sequence is cut down to CDR3 DNA, 42 bases in frame from base 1.